These 21 T cell receptor beta chains were sequenced from one sample in a study of blood T cells in healthy people across ages. A second about 7 to 12 cycle PCR used barcoded and J-beta primers. TCRdb ran MiXCR on the 5' RACE reads and lists one entry per CDR3 protein. The sample holds roughly 1,500,000 distinct CDR3 sequences, roughly 45% seen once. Sequencing input: blood. The receptors shown here come from a woman aged 18-35 years in good health.

This chain links TRBV5-1 with TRBJ2-7; TRBD2 matches 14 bases. The J call is in doubt because the DNA end fits TRBJ2-5 better. The germline CDR1 and CDR2 sequences are SGHRS and YFSETQ. The CDR3 runs 17 residues. In nucleotides, the CDR3 is TGCGCCAGCAGCTTGGGCTCGGGACTAGCGGGAGTGGAGACCCAGTACTTC. This sequence encodes CASSLGSGLAGVETQYF.

This chain connects TRBV9 to TRBJ2-1; TRBD2 aligns across 9 bases. Germline-derived CDR1 and CDR2 are SGDLS and YYNGEE. V was clipped by 4 bases and J by 6 bases; unmatched bases: 5. This CDR3 comprises 14 residues. CDR3 bases: TGTGCCAGCAGCTTATGGACTAGCGCCAATGAGCAGTTCTTC. Translation gives CASSLWTSANEQFF.

Note on this clonotype: Relative to the germline gene, one junction end is altered; a read error may explain this. The J gene is TRBJ2-1, the V gene TRBV7-9; D gene ambiguous. Germline V gene sequence: CDR1 SEHNR, CDR2 FQNEAQ (reference sequence). The CDR3 loop spans 12 amino acids. The DNA for the CDR3 is TGCGCCAGCAGCTTGGGTAGAGCGGAGCAGTTCTTC. Translated, it gives CASSLGRAEQFF.

This chain uses TRBV4-1 with TRBJ2-2; D is unclear. The germline V gene has CDR1 MGHRA and CDR2 YSYEKL. The CDR3 runs 16 residues. Trimming stripped 4 bases from V and 4 bases from J, with 16 bases between. The CDR3: CASSRRKFPGTGELFF. In DNA, the CDR3 is TGCGCCAGCAGCCGCCGGAAGTTTCCCGGCACCGGGGAGCTGTTTTTT.

This clonotype turned up a few times. The chain links TRBV14 to TRBJ2-5, with 7 bases matching TRBD1. Near its end, the DNA agrees better with TRBJ2-7, so the J call may be wrong. Per the germline V gene, CDR1 is SGHDN and CDR2 is FVKESK. CDR3 size: 14 residues. In DNA form, the CDR3 reads TGTGCCAGCAGCCTTGGATACAGGGGCAACGAGCAGTACTTC. It translates to CASSLGYRGNEQYF.

V and J are TRBV25-1 and TRBJ2-1; D unresolved. The CDR3 consists of 13 residues. Between the trimmed V and J ends, which lost 2 bases and 7 bases, there was a span of 9 bases. Germline loops: CDR1 MGHDK, CDR2 SYGVNS. CDR3 loop: CASSEVPANEQFF. CDR3 bases: TGTGCCAGCAGTGAAGTGCCAGCAAATGAGCAGTTCTTC.

This clonotype came up a few times. J is TRBJ2-2 and V is TRBV12-5; D unclear. Germline lookup yields CDR1 LGHNT and CDR2 FRNRAP. This CDR3 is built from 13 residues. The V and J ends lost 6 bases and 4 bases respectively, with 9 bases between them. This chain's CDR3 is CASGPFPTGELFF. The CDR3 DNA reads as TGTGCTAGTGGCCCCTTTCCCACCGGGGAGCTGTTTTTT.

V is TRBV7-3 and J is TRBJ1-2, with D possibly being TRBD1 (5 bases). Trimming removed 3 bases from V and 8 bases from J, with 25 bases in between. Germline V gene sequence: CDR1 SGHTA, CDR2 FQGTGA. There are 17 residues in the CDR3. The CDR3 sequence: CASSFAEGKKDSKGYTF. For the CDR3, the DNA is TGTGCCAGCAGCTTTGCAGAGGGGAAAAAGGATTCGAAAGGCTACACCTTC.

The J gene is TRBJ1-5, the V gene TRBV15, with a weak D call TRBD1 (6 bases). The CDR3 extends over 18 amino acids. Germline V gene data show CDR1 as LNHNV and CDR2 as YYDKDF (reference sequence). V lost 0 bases and J 2 bases, leaving 17 bases between the germline ends. The CDR3 DNA reads TGTGCCACCAGCAGAGACAGTATCTCGACAGGAGGCAATCAGCCCCAGCATTTT. Its translation is CATSRDSISTGGNQPQHF.

The chain employs TRBV7-2 and TRBJ2-3; 8 bases align to TRBD1. V lost 5 bases to trimming and J lost 10 bases; unmatched junction nucleotides: 5. This CDR3 is 12 amino acids long. The V gene's germline CDR1 is SGHTA and CDR2 FQGNSA. This CDR3 is CASSATGGSQYF. The CDR3 DNA is TGTGCCAGCAGCGCCACAGGGGGATCGCAGTATTTT.

In the case of this clonotype: A read error may produce the germline difference seen at one junction end. The chain has TRBV4-1 and TRBJ1-6; D uncertain. CDR1 is MGHRA and CDR2 is YSYEKL in the germline V gene. This CDR3 is built from 14 residues. CDR3 residues: CASSPDRWESPPHF. In nucleotides, the CDR3 is TGCGCCAGCAGCCCGGACCGTTGGGAGTCACCCCCCCACTTT.

The rearrangement links TRBV12-3 or TRBV12-4 to TRBJ2-7, with 12 bases fitting TRBD1. There are 15 residues in the CDR3. V trimming: 4 bases; J trimming: 7 bases; junction bases outside the gene matches: 8. CDR3 nucleotides: TGTGCCAGCAGTTCCCCCGGGACAGGGGGCAGAGAGCAGTACTTC. This codes for CASSSPGTGGREQYF.

J is TRBJ2-6 and V is TRBV12-3 or TRBV12-4; D may correspond to TRBD1 or TRBD2 (6 bases each). V shed 7 bases and J shed 1 base, with 11 bases lying between them. The CDR3 spans 15 residues. The CDR3 loop reads CASIGGRSGANVLTF. The CDR3 DNA reads TGTGCCAGCATCGGGGGCCGATCTGGGGCCAACGTCCTGACTTTC.

This clonotype was seen at least ten times. V usage is TRBV20-1 and J usage is TRBJ2-1, with D tentatively TRBD2 (5 bases). The germline V and J ends were trimmed by 5 bases and 4 bases, with 12 bases remaining between them. The CDR3 is 13 residues long. The germline CDR1 and CDR2 sequences are DFQATT and SNEGSKA (reference sequence). As DNA, the CDR3 is TGCAGTGCTGCTAGCTCTACTTACAATGAGCAGTTCTTC. It translates to CSAASSTYNEQFF.

The chain couples TRBV20-1 to TRBJ1-5, with a possible D match to TRBD1 (6 bases). Between the trimmed V and J ends, which lost 6 bases and 0 bases, there was a span of 9 bases. The germline gives CDR1 DFQATT, CDR2 SNEGSKA (reference sequence). The CDR3 totals 13 residues. This CDR3 is CSANRDSNQPQHF. The CDR3 nucleotides are TGCAGTGCCAACAGGGATAGCAATCAGCCCCAGCATTTT.

This clonotype was recorded once. The chain has TRBV7-2 and TRBJ2-7, with D unresolved. The J call may not be correct, given that the DNA end is closer to TRBJ2-5. From germline, CDR1 is SGHTA and CDR2 FQGNSA. The CDR3 is 13 residues long. CDR3 amino acids: CASSLSTPETQYF. The CDR3 DNA reads TGTGCCAGCAGCTTAAGTACCCCGGAGACCCAGTACTTC.

CDR3 region: CSARDQGAPWPGELFF. Written as DNA, the CDR3 is TGCAGTGCTAGAGACCAGGGGGCCCCGTGGCCCGGGGAGCTGTTTTTT. The chain employs TRBV20-1 and TRBJ2-2, with 8 bases identical to TRBD1. The CDR3 spans 16 residues. CDR1 is DFQATT and CDR2 is SNEGSKA in the germline V gene (reference sequence). With 0 bases clipped from V and 6 bases from J, the junction kept 9 bases outside the gene matches.

The rearrangement uses TRBV2 and TRBJ2-5, with a weak D call TRBD2 (5 bases). Trimming removed 5 bases from V and 11 bases from J, with 15 bases in between. CDR3 length: 12 residues. Germline CDR1 SNHLY, CDR2 FYNNEI. The CDR3 DNA follows: TGTGCCAGCAGTACTCTAGCACCGGAGCAGTACTTC. Translating it yields CASSTLAPEQYF.

Only a few counts were recorded for this clonotype. The V gene is TRBV6-5, the J gene TRBJ2-4, with D hard to call. There are 15 residues in the CDR3. Germline CDR1 MNHEY, CDR2 SVGAGI. Between the trimmed V and J ends, which lost 7 bases and 0 bases, there was a span of 13 bases. DNA of the CDR3: TGTGCCAGCACCACTACCACCTTAGCCAAAAACATTCAGTACTTC. Translating gives CASTTTTLAKNIQYF.

The V gene is TRBV18, the J gene TRBJ1-5; tentative D call: TRBD1 (6 bases). Germline V gives CDR1 KGHSH, CDR2 LQKENI. With 3 bases removed from V and 3 bases from J, the gap between germline ends came to 12 bases. CDR3 length: 15 residues. The CDR3 sequence is CASSPQQGVNQPQHF. CDR3 coding DNA: TGTGCCAGCTCACCTCAACAGGGAGTCAATCAGCCCCAGCATTTT.

The chain combines TRBV2 with TRBJ1-2; possibly TRBD1 for D (6 bases). This CDR3 is built from 11 residues. V dropped 7 bases and J dropped 5 bases, with 8 bases sitting between them. CDR1 is SNHLY and CDR2 is FYNNEI in the germline V gene. The DNA of the CDR3 is TGTGCCAGCAAGGGGGAATATGGCTACACCTTC. It codes for CASKGEYGYTF.